What follows are 5 T cell receptor beta chains derived from one specimen sequenced in a study of cytomegalovirus exposure and HLA in healthy donors (TCRdb year 2017). Library preparation used the immunoSEQ multiplex PCR assay. A mixture of 60 forward primers for TCR Vbeta segments and 13 reverse primers for TCR Jbeta segments was used in the multiplex PCR. Held by TCRdb, this immuneACCESS table contains in-frame sequences only and omits some clones. Under half of the omission traces to an unresolved V gene where checked; the cause of the rest is unknown. The sample table contains about 190,000 clones; only one count was recorded for 65% to 80% of them. The ten largest clones represent about 5% of the sample. The specimen was PBMCs. These TCRs come from a man aged 30 to 39 in good health and CMV-seropositive.

The chain's CDR3 is CASSFKRVEGQYF. The CDR3 DNA reads TGTGCCAGCAGTTTCAAGCGGGTGGAGGGGCAGTACTTC. The chain combines TRBV28 with TRBJ2-7, with a tentative D call TRBD2 (6 bases). V shed 3 bases and J shed 9 bases, with 15 bases lying between them. The germline V gene has CDR1 MDHEN and CDR2 SYDVKM. CDR3 length equals 13 residues.

The chain combines TRBV6-6 with TRBJ1-2, with D possibly matching TRBD1 (5 bases). The V and J ends lost 2 bases and 6 bases respectively, with 7 bases between them. CDR1 MNHNY and CDR2 SVGAGI come from the germline V gene (reference sequence). This CDR3 region has 12 residues. This CDR3 reads CASSYDSDGYTF. Written as DNA, the CDR3 is TGTGCCAGCAGTTACGACAGCGATGGCTACACCTTC.

This clone was seen only a few times. This CDR3 reads CASNFAGGANQPQHF. The CDR3 nucleotides are TGTGCCAGCAACTTTGCGGGCGGGGCCAATCAGCCCCAGCATTTT. The rearrangement links TRBV7-2 to TRBJ1-5, with D possibly matching TRBD1 (5 bases). Germline V gives CDR1 SGHTA, CDR2 FQGNSA. The CDR3 sequence is 15 residues long. Trimming stripped 7 bases from V and 3 bases from J, with 16 bases between.

V usage is TRBV10-3 and J usage is TRBJ2-1; 8 bases match TRBD2. Germline CDR1 ENHRY, CDR2 SYGVKD. Germline trimming cut 10 bases from V and 5 bases from J; bases unmatched to any gene: 4. CDR3 length equals 12 residues. CDR3 in DNA: TGTGCCACCCGGCGGGGGGACAATGAGCAGTTCTTC. Amino acids: CATRRGDNEQFF.

The chain joins TRBV4-1 to TRBJ2-5; maybe TRBD1 (6 bases). The CDR3 runs to 16 residues. Looked up from germline, CDR1 is MGHRA and CDR2 is YSYEKL. V gave up 2 bases and J gave up 5 bases, with 18 bases separating them. CDR3 residues: CASSQPDSPQWETQYF. The CDR3 nucleotides read TGCGCCAGCAGCCAACCGGACAGCCCTCAGTGGGAGACCCAGTACTTC.